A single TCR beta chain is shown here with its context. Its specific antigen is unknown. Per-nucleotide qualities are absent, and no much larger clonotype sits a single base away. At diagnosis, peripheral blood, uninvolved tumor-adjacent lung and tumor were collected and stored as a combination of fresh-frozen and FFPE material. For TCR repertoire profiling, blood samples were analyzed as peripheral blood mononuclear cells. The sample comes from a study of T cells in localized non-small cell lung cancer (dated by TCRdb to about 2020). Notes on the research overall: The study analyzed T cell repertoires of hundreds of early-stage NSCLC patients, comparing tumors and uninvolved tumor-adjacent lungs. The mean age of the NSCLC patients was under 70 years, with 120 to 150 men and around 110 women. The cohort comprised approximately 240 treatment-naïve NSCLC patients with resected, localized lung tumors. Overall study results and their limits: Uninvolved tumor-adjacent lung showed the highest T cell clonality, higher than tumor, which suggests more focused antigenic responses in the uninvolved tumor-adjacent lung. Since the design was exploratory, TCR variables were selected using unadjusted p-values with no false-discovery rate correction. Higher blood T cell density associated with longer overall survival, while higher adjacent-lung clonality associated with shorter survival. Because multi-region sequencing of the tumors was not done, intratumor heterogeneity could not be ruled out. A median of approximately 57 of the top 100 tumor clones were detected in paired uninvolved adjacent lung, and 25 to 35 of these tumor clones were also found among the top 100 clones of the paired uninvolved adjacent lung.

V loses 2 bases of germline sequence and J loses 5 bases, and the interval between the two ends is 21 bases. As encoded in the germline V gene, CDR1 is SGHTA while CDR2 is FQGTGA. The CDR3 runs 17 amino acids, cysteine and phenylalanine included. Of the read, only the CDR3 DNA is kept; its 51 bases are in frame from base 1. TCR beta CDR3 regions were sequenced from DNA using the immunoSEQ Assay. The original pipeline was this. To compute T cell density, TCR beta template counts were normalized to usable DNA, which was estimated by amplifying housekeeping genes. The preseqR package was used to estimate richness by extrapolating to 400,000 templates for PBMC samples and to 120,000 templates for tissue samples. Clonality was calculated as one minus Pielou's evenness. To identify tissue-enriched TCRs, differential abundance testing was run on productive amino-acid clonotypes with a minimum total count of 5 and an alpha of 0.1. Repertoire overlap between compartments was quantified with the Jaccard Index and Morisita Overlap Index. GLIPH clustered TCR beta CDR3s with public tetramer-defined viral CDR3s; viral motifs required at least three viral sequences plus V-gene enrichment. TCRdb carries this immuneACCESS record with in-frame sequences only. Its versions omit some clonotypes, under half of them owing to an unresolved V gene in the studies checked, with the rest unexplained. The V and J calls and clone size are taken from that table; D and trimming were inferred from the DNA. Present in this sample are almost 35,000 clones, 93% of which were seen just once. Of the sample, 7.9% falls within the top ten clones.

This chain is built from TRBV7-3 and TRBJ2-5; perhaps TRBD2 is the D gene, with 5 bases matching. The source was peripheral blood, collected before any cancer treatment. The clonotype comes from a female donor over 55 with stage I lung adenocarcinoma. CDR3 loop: CASSLSGVSGFGETQYF. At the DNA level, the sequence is TGTGCCAGCAGCTTATCCGGGGTTTCTGGGTTCGGGGAGACCCAGTACTTC.